This passage covers 31 T cell receptor beta chains from one sample sequenced in a study of blood T cell repertoires in COVID-19. Libraries were prepared by immunoSEQ multiplex PCR; TCRdb keeps only in-frame clonotypes and omits some of them. The sample holds over 200,000 clones, over 75% seen once. Sequencing was carried out using PBMCs or T cells enriched from blood (not recorded which). The receptor set was obtained from a woman in her twenties or thirties who had been exposed to COVID-19.

This chain joins TRBV7-2 and TRBJ1-5, with 10 nucleotides matching TRBD1. J gave up 6 bases and V 4 bases, and 6 bases lay outside the gene matches. CDR1 is SGHTA, CDR2 FQGNSA, per germline. This CDR3 has 15 residues. CDR3 loop: CASSSRQGAIQPQHF. The DNA for the CDR3 is TGTGCCAGCAGCTCAAGACAGGGGGCAATTCAGCCCCAGCATTTT.

This chain connects TRBV19 to TRBJ2-7; 8 bases align to TRBD2. The junction had 8 bases not matched to a gene; V was cut back by 1 base and J by 6 bases. Germline loops: CDR1 LNHDA, CDR2 SQIVND (reference sequence). The CDR3 has 15 residues. The CDR3 loop is CASSIGASGSSEQYF. The DNA of the CDR3 is TGTGCCAGTAGTATAGGCGCAAGCGGGAGCTCCGAGCAGTACTTC.

The chain couples TRBV28 to TRBJ1-5; no reliable D call. V lost 5 bases to trimming and J lost 8 bases, with 13 bases between them. CDR1 is MDHEN, CDR2 SYDVKM, per germline. This CDR3 contains 13 residues. The CDR3: CASSQYPQEPQHF. For the CDR3, the DNA is TGTGCCAGCAGTCAGTATCCCCAAGAGCCCCAGCATTTT.

J is TRBJ2-1 and V is TRBV9, with TRBD1 matching 9 bases. Trimming cost V 0 bases and J 8 bases; bases outside gene matches: 12. The CDR3 runs 17 residues. CDR1 is SGDLS and CDR2 is YYNGEE in the germline V gene. Here the CDR3 reads CASSVGYWTGVGDEQFF. The CDR3 DNA reads as TGTGCCAGCAGCGTAGGGTACTGGACAGGGGTGGGCGATGAGCAGTTCTTC. Together with reference TRBV9 and TRBJ2-1, the CDR3 gives the full variable domain: DSGVTQTPKHLITATGQRVTLRCSPRSGDLSVYWYQQSLDQGLQFLIQYYNGEERAKGNILERFSAQQFPDLHSELNLSSLELGDSALYFCASSVGYWTGVGDEQFFGPGTRLTVL.

The chain joins TRBV3-1 (or the pseudogene TRBV3-2) to TRBJ2-3; 7 nucleotides match TRBD2. CDR1 and CDR2 (germline): LGHDT, YNNKEL (reference sequence). The CDR3 contains 14 residues. V was clipped by 2 bases and J by 6 bases; unmatched bases: 5. CDR3 coding DNA: TGTGCCAGCAGCCAACTAGCGGAGGGGGATACGCAGTATTTT. It yields the protein CASSQLAEGDTQYF.

The V gene is TRBV11-2, the J gene TRBJ1-5; 7 nucleotides agree with TRBD1. The CDR3 is made up of 14 amino acids. V lost 5 bases and J lost 4; bases outside the gene matches: 5. Germline values: CDR1 SGHAT, CDR2 FQNNGV. CDR3 nucleotides: TGTGCCAGCAGCCCAGGGGGGCATAATCAGCCCCAGCATTTT. Residues: CASSPGGHNQPQHF.

In this sample, this clone turned up a few times. The chain uses TRBV30 and TRBJ1-1; a possible D gene is TRBD1 (5 bases). The CDR3 is made up of 13 amino acids. CDR1 and CDR2 (germline): GTSNPN, SVGIG (reference sequence). The V gene lost 4 bases and the J gene lost 1 base, with 10 bases spanning the gap. The CDR3 sequence is CAWTRVPNTEAFF. The CDR3 DNA sequence: TGTGCCTGGACCAGGGTCCCGAACACTGAAGCTTTCTTT.

The V gene is TRBV4-1, the J gene TRBJ1-4; a possible D gene is TRBD1 (6 bases). The CDR3 has 18 amino acids. Trimming cost V 2 bases and J 0 bases, with 16 bases left between them. The germline gives CDR1 MGHRA, CDR2 YSYEKL. For the CDR3, the DNA is TGCGCCAGCAGCCAACAGCCCGGGACATCCCCAACTAATGAAAAACTGTTTTTT. This translates into CASSQQPGTSPTNEKLFF.

The V call is TRBV28, the J call TRBJ1-1, with D possibly TRBD1 on 5 matching bases. Trimming removed 4 bases from V and 4 bases from J, with 13 bases in between. This CDR3 has 14 amino acids. The germline gives CDR1 MDHEN, CDR2 SYDVKM. The CDR3 DNA follows: TGTGCCAGCAGTTATCCAGGGTGGGGCACTGAAGCTTTCTTT. It translates to CASSYPGWGTEAFF.

The gene calls are TRBV9 and TRBJ2-1, with 12 bases aligning to TRBD2. The CDR3 has 16 residues. The V gene's germline CDR1 is SGDLS and CDR2 YYNGEE. Germline trimming cut 5 bases from V and 5 bases from J; bases unmatched to any gene: 8. Here the CDR3 reads CASSPNLAGGHNEQFF. CDR3 DNA sequence: TGTGCCAGCAGTCCTAATCTAGCGGGAGGGCACAATGAGCAGTTCTTC.

A remark on this clone: The same CDR3 can be traced to other DNA sequences in this sample. The chain recombines TRBV27 with TRBJ1-1; D remains unclear. V was clipped by 0 bases and J by 2 bases, with 7 bases between them. This CDR3 spans 14 amino acids. Germline V CDR1 and CDR2: MNHEY, SMNVEV (reference sequence). CDR3 nucleotide sequence: TGTGCCAGCAGTTTATCTGAGGGTAACACTGAAGCTTTCTTT. Translated: CASSLSEGNTEAFF.

The V and J genes are TRBV11-1 and TRBJ2-3; 10 bases line up with TRBD2. Germline V CDR1 and CDR2: SGHAT, FQDESV (reference sequence). The length of the CDR3 is 16 residues. Losses at the gene ends were 5 bases for V and 0 bases for J; bases not matched to a gene: 5. The CDR3: CASSPRLAGSTDTQYF. As DNA, the CDR3 is TGTGCCAGCAGCCCCAGACTAGCGGGTAGCACAGATACGCAGTATTTT.

The chain uses TRBV11-2 and TRBJ2-2, with 9 bases fitting TRBD2. This CDR3 is built from 15 residues. Germline V CDR1 and CDR2: SGHAT, FQNNGV. With V trimmed by 5 bases and J by 5 bases, 6 bases remained unmatched. The CDR3 sequence: CASSTLAGDTGELFF. CDR3 nucleotides: TGTGCCAGCAGCACCTTAGCGGGAGATACCGGGGAGCTGTTTTTT.

V and J are TRBV5-4 and TRBJ1-2; D is unclear. The CDR3 runs 14 residues. The ends were cut back, 2 bases at V and 5 bases at J, with 13 bases in the middle. Germline V gives CDR1 SGHNT, CDR2 YYREEE (reference sequence). The CDR3 coding sequence is TGTGCCAGCAGCTTCCGGGATCTTTTTTATGGCTACACCTTC. This encodes CASSFRDLFYGYTF.

The chain couples TRBV12-5 to TRBJ2-2, with 8 bases that match TRBD1. V lost 6 bases and J lost 6; bases outside the gene matches: 15. This CDR3 comprises 17 residues. Per the germline V gene, CDR1 is LGHNT and CDR2 is FRNRAP. CDR3 protein: CASGRSRGQGGPGELFF. CDR3 sequence (DNA): TGTGCTAGTGGCCGATCGCGAGGACAGGGTGGACCCGGGGAGCTGTTTTTT.

The J gene is TRBJ2-7, the V gene TRBV28; no clear D. The germline CDR1 and CDR2 sequences are MDHEN and SYDVKM. Between the trimmed V and J ends, which lost 7 bases and 2 bases, there was a span of 24 bases. This CDR3 has 17 amino acids. The CDR3 sequence is CASTEFVIGRLTYEQYF. For the CDR3, the DNA is TGTGCCAGCACGGAATTTGTTATTGGTAGACTGACCTACGAGCAGTACTTC. The complete variable domain, with remaining parts taken from reference TRBV28 and TRBJ2-7, reads DVKVTQSSRYLVKRTGEKVFLECVQDMDHENMFWYRQDPGLGLRLIYFSYDVKMKEKGDIPEGYSVSREKKERFSLILESASTNQTSMYLCASTEFVIGRLTYEQYFGPGTRLTVT.

CDR3 sequence reads: CASSEAVEYEQYF. CDR3 DNA sequence: TGTGCCAGCAGCGAAGCGGTGGAATACGAGCAGTACTTC. This chain links TRBV28 with TRBJ2-7, with D tentatively TRBD2 (5 bases). This CDR3 contains 13 residues. Germline lookup yields CDR1 MDHEN and CDR2 SYDVKM. Between the trimmed V and J ends, which lost 6 bases and 4 bases, there was a span of 13 bases.

The rearrangement joins TRBV19 to TRBJ2-2; 7 bases map to TRBD2. Unmatched junction bases numbered 11, after V lost 1 base and J lost 3 bases. Germline V gene sequence: CDR1 LNHDA, CDR2 SQIVND (reference sequence). This CDR3 is built from 18 residues. The CDR3 loop reads CASSIVRGAGVHTGELFF. DNA of the CDR3: TGTGCCAGTAGTATAGTGAGGGGCGCGGGAGTACACACCGGGGAGCTGTTTTTT.

The chain joins TRBV5-4 to TRBJ1-5; D is perhaps TRBD1 (6 bases). Deletions cut 0 bases from V and 8 bases from J, with 18 bases between. The germline V gene encodes CDR1 SGHNT and CDR2 YYREEE (reference sequence). The CDR3 is made up of 16 amino acids. The CDR3 DNA reads TGTGCCAGCAGCTTGGTACTCAACGGCCCAGGGGAGCCCCAGCATTTT. Translated: CASSLVLNGPGEPQHF.

The J gene is TRBJ1-2, the V gene TRBV16, with 7 bases aligning to TRBD1. The germline V gene has CDR1 KGHSY and CDR2 FQNENV. Trimming took 2 bases from V and 3 from J; bases not matched to a gene: 3. The CDR3 has 14 amino acids. CDR3 bases: TGTGCCAGCAGCCAACTGACAGGGTACTATGGCTACACCTTC. Translating gives CASSQLTGYYGYTF. Combining the CDR3 with reference TRBV16 and TRBJ1-2 gives the whole variable domain GEEVAQTPKHLVRGEGQKAKLYCAPIKGHSYVFWYQQVLKNEFKFLISFQNENVFDETGMPKERFSAKCLPNSPCSLEIQATKLEDSAVYFCASSQLTGYYGYTFGSGTRLTVV.

The chain is built from TRBV4-2 and TRBJ2-6; 11 nucleotides align to TRBD1. Trimming took 8 bases from V and 0 from J; bases not matched to a gene: 6. The germline V gene encodes CDR1 LGHNA and CDR2 YNFKEQ. The length of the CDR3 is 17 residues. The CDR3 DNA follows: TGTGCCAGCGGACCCGGGACAGGGGGCTCTGGGGCCAACGTCCTGACTTTC. This gives the protein CASGPGTGGSGANVLTF.

This clone was seen a single time. The gene calls are TRBV30 and TRBJ2-7; TRBD1 is a possible D gene (6 bases). V was cut by 1 base and J by 1 base, with 29 bases left in between. The CDR3 covers 20 residues. CDR1 and CDR2 (germline): GTSNPN, SVGIG (reference sequence). The CDR3 loop reads CAWSARKLTSDRGGSYEQYF. The CDR3 region has the DNA TGTGCCTGGAGTGCTCGCAAACTAACCTCGGACAGAGGGGGATCCTACGAGCAGTACTTC.

The V and J genes are TRBV6-5 and TRBJ2-5, with 7 bases fitting TRBD1. The CDR3 runs 13 residues. V dropped 6 bases and J dropped 6; count of bases not matched to a gene: 7. Germline values: CDR1 MNHEY, CDR2 SVGAGI. The CDR3 loop is CASRPDRAQTQYF. CDR3 in DNA: TGTGCCAGCAGACCCGACAGGGCACAGACCCAGTACTTC.

V usage is TRBV30 and J usage is TRBJ1-6, with D uncertain. Germline assignment: CDR1 GTSNPN and CDR2 SVGIG (reference sequence). This CDR3 is built from 13 residues. With 4 bases removed from V and 10 bases from J, the gap between germline ends came to 14 bases. The CDR3 region is CAWTLAGLSPLHF. CDR3 nucleotides: TGTGCCTGGACGTTAGCGGGGTTGTCACCCCTCCACTTT.

V and J are TRBV4-1 and TRBJ2-7, with 8 bases matching TRBD1. The germline gives CDR1 MGHRA, CDR2 YSYEKL. J gave up 3 bases and V 5 bases, and 6 bases lay outside the gene matches. The CDR3 has 14 amino acids. CDR3: CASSYRTGLYEQYF. CDR3 sequence (DNA): TGCGCCAGCAGCTACCGGACAGGGCTCTACGAGCAGTACTTC.

The CDR3 loop reads CSASGLVDGEQFF. The CDR3 nucleotides read TGCAGTGCTAGTGGGCTAGTAGATGGTGAGCAGTTCTTC. The chain combines TRBV20-1 with TRBJ2-1; D uncertain. Germline CDR1 and CDR2: DFQATT and SNEGSKA (reference sequence). This CDR3 contains 13 residues. Between the trimmed V and J ends, which lost 3 bases and 9 bases, there was a span of 15 bases.

CDR3 nucleotides: TGTGCCAGCAGCCAGGGGACAGGGCCTTCCTACGAGCAGTACTTC. This encodes CASSQGTGPSYEQYF. The chain is built from TRBV9 and TRBJ2-7; 9 nucleotides align to TRBD1. The germline V gene has CDR1 SGDLS and CDR2 YYNGEE. V lost 4 bases and J lost 1; bases outside the gene matches: 6. CDR3 length equals 15 residues.

The table lists this clone with a few counts. This sequence joins TRBV10-3 and TRBJ1-2; D is unresolved. The germline V and J ends were trimmed by 0 bases and 6 bases, with 8 bases remaining between them. CDR1 is ENHRY and CDR2 is SYGVKD in the germline V gene. This CDR3 region has 13 residues. CDR3 sequence (DNA): TGTGCCATCAGTGAGTCTCCGGAGGATGGCTACACCTTC. Translation gives CAISESPEDGYTF.

V usage is TRBV21-1 and J usage is TRBJ1-2. TRBV21-1 is classified as a pseudogene. The CDR3 totals 9 residues. Here the CDR3 DNA reads TGTGCCACCTCCTATGGCTACACCTTC. It is translated as CATSYGYTF.

The chain combines TRBV27 with TRBJ2-7, with 11 bases that match TRBD2. The CDR3 is 15 amino acids. With 8 bases clipped from V and 4 bases from J, the junction kept 10 bases outside the gene matches. The germline V gene encodes CDR1 MNHEY and CDR2 SMNVEV (reference sequence). The CDR3 DNA sequence: TGTGCCAGCGCCCTCGGACTAGCGGGTTCGTACGAGCAGTACTTC. Translated: CASALGLAGSYEQYF.

The chain employs TRBV6-2 or TRBV6-3 and TRBJ2-7; no firm D call. The CDR3 totals 14 residues. V shed 6 bases and J shed 6 bases, with 18 bases lying between them. CDR1 is MNHEY and CDR2 is SVGEGT in the germline V gene. The chain's CDR3 is CASSSGSTVFEQYF. The CDR3 DNA is TGTGCCAGCAGCTCCGGGTCTACGGTCTTCGAGCAGTACTTC.